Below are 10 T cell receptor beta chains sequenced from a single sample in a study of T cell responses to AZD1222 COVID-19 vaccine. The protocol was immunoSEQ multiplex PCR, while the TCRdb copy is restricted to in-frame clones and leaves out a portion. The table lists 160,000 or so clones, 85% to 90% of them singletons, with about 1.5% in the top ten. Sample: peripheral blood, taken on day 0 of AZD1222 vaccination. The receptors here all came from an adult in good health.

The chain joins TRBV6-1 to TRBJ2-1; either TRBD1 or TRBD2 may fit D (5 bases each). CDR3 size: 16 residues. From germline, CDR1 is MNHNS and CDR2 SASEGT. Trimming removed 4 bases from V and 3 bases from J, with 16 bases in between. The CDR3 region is CASSGDGPQNYNEQFF. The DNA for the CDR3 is TGTGCCAGCAGTGGGGACGGCCCACAAAACTACAATGAGCAGTTCTTC.

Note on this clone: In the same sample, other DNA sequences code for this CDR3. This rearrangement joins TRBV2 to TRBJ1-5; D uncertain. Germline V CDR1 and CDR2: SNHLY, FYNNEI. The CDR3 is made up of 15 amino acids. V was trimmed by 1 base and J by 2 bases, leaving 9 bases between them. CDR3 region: CASSEGGLGNQPQHF. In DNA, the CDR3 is TGTGCCAGCAGTGAAGGGGGTTTGGGCAATCAGCCCCAGCATTTT.

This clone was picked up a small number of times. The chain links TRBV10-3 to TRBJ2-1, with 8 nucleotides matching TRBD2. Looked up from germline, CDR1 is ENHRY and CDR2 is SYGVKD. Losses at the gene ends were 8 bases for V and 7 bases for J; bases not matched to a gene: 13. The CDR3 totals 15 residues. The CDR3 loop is CAIGPTSGRVNEQFF. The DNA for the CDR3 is TGTGCCATCGGTCCGACCAGCGGGAGAGTAAATGAGCAGTTCTTC.

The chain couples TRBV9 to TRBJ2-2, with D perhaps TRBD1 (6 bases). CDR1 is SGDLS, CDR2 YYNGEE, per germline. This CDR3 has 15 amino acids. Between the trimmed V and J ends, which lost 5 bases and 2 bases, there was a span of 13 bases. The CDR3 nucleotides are TGTGCCAGCAGGGAAGGGGGAATCAACACCGGGGAGCTGTTTTTT. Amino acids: CASREGGINTGELFF.

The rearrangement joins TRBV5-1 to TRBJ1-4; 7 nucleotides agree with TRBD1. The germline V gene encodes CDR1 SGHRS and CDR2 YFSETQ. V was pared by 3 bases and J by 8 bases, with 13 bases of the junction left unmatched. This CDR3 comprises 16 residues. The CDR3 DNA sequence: TGCGCCAGCAGCTCCCAACGACAGGGAAGGAAGGAAAAACTGTTTTTT. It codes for CASSSQRQGRKEKLFF.

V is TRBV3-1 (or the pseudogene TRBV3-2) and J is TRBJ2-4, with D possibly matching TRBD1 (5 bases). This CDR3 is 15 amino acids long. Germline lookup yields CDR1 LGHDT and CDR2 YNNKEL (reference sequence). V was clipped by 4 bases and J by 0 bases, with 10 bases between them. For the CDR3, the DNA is TGTGCCAGCAGCCCAGACAGACTAGCCAAAAACATTCAGTACTTC. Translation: CASSPDRLAKNIQYF.

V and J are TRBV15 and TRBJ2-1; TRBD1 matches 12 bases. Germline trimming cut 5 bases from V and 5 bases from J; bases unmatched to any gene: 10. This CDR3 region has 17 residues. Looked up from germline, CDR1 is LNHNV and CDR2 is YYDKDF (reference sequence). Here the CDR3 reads CATSPHLRDRGHNEQFF. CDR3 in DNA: TGTGCCACCAGCCCACACCTCCGGGACAGGGGGCACAATGAGCAGTTCTTC.

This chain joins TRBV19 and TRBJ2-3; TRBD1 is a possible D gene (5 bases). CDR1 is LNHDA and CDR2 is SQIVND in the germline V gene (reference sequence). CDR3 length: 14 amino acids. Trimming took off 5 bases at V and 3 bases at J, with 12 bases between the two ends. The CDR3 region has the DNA TGTGCCAGTAGTTATGGGGCGCGAACAGATACGCAGTATTTT. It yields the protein CASSYGARTDTQYF.

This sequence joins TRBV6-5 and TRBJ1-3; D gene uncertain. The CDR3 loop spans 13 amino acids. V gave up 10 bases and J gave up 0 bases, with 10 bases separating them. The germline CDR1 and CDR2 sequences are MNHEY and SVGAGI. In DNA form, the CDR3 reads TGTGCCACCAGGCCGGGCTCTGGAAACACCATATATTTT. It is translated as CATRPGSGNTIYF.

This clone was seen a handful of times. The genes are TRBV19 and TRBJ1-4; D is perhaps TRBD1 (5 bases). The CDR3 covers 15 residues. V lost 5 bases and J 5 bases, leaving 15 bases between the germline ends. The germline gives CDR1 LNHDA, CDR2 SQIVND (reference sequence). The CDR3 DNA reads TGTGCCAGTAGTGCTCCGGGGACGGCGAATGAAAAACTGTTTTTT. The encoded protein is CASSAPGTANEKLFF.